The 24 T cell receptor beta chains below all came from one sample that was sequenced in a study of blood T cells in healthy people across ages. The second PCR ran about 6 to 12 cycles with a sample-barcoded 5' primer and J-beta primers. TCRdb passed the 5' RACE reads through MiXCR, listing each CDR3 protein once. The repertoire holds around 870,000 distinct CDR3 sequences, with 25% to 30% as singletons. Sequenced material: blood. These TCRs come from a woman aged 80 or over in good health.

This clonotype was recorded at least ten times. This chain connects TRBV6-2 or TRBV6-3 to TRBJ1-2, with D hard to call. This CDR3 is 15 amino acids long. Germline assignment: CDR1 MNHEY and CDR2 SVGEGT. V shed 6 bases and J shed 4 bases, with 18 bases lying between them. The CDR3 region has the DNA TGTGCCAGCAGATCCGCCCCCTCAAGGGCCTATGGCTACACCTTC. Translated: CASRSAPSRAYGYTF.

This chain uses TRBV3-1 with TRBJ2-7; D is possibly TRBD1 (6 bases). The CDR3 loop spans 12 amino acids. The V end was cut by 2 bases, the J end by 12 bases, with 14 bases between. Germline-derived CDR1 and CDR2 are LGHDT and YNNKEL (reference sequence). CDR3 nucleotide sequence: TGTGCCAGCAGCCAAAACCGAGGACAGTCGTACTTC. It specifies CASSQNRGQSYF.

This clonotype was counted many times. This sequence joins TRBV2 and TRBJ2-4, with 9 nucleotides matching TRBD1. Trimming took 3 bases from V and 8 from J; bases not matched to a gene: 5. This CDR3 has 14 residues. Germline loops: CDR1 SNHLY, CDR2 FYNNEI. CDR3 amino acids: CASSEGDRAYIQYF. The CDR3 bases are TGTGCCAGCAGTGAGGGGGACAGGGCTTACATTCAGTACTTC.

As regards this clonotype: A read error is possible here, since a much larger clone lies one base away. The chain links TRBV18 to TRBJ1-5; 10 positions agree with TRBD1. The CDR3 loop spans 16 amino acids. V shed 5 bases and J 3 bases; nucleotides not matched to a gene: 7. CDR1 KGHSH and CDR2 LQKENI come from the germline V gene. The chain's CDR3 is CASSRDRGIYNQPQHF. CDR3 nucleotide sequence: TGTGCCAGCTCAAGGGACAGGGGCATCTACAATCAGCCCCAGCATTTT.

As DNA, the CDR3 is TGTGCCATCAGTCCAGGGCATACGCAGTATTTT. Translating it yields CAISPGHTQYF. The chain uses TRBV10-3 and TRBJ2-3, with TRBD1 as a possible D gene (5 bases). Trimming cost V 5 bases and J 7 bases, with 7 bases left between them. This CDR3 has 11 residues. Germline-derived CDR1 and CDR2 are ENHRY and SYGVKD.

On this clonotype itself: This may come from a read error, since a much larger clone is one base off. The CDR3 bases are TGTGCCAGCACCAGGGGAGGGACCGGAGAGACCCAGTACTTC. Its translation is CASTRGGTGETQYF. This sequence joins TRBV18 and TRBJ2-5; the D gene is possibly TRBD2 (7 bases). Germline CDR1 KGHSH, CDR2 LQKENI. The CDR3 is 14 residues long. V dropped 8 bases and J dropped 4 bases, with 17 bases sitting between them.

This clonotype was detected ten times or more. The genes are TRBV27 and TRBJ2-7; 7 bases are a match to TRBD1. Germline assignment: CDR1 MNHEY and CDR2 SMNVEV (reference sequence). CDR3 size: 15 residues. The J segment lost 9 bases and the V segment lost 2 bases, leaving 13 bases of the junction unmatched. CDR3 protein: CASSLPDRQLLGQYF. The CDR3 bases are TGTGCCAGCAGTTTACCGGACAGGCAACTCCTAGGGCAGTACTTC.

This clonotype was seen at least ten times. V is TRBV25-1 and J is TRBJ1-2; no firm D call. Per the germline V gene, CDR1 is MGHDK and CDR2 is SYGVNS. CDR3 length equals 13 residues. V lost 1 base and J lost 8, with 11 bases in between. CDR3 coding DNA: TGTGCCAGCAGTGAATGGGGTGGTGAGGGCTACACCTTC. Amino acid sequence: CASSEWGGEGYTF.

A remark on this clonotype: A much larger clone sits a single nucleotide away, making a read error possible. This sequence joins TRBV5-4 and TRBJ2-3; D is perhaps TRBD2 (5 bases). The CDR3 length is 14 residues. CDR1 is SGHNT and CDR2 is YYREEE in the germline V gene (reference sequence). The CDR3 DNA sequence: TGTGTCAGCAGCTCCGATGTTGGCGAGGGTACGCAGTATTTT. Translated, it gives CVSSSDVGEGTQYF.

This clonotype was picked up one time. CDR3 amino acids: CASSKEAGTTYEQYF. The CDR3 nucleotides read TGTGCCAGCAGCAAAGAAGCAGGGACCACCTACGAGCAGTACTTC. The chain links TRBV7-8 to TRBJ2-5; either TRBD1 or TRBD2 may fit D (5 bases each). The DNA end lines up better with TRBJ2-7; the J call may be wrong. The CDR3 consists of 15 residues. The germline gives CDR1 SGHVS, CDR2 FQNEAQ.

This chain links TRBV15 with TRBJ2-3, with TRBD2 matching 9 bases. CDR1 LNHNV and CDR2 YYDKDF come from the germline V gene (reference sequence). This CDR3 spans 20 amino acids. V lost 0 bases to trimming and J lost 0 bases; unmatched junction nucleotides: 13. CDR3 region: CATSRDPLVSGGTSTDTQYF. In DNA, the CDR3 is TGTGCCACCAGCAGAGATCCCCTAGTGAGCGGGGGGACTAGCACAGATACGCAGTATTTT.

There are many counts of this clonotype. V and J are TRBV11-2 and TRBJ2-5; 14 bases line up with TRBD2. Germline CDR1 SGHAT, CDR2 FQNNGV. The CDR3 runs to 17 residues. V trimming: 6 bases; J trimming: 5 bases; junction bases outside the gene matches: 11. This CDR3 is CASSSGLAGAGTETQYF. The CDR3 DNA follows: TGTGCCAGCAGTTCGGGACTAGCGGGGGCGGGTACGGAGACCCAGTACTTC. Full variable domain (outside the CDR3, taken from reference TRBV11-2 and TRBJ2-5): EAGVAQSPRYKIIEKRQSVAFWCNPISGHATLYWYQQILGQGPKLLIQFQNNGVVDDSQLPKDRFSAERLKGVDSTLKIQPAKLEDSAVYLCASSSGLAGAGTETQYFGPGTRLLVL.

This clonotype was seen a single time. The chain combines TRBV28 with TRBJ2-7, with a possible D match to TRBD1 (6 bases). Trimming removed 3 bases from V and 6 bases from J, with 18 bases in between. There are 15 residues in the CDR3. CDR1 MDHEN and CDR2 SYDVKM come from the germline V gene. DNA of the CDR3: TGTGCCAGCAGTTTGGGGACCGGGACATCACGCGAGCAGTACTTC. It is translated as CASSLGTGTSREQYF.

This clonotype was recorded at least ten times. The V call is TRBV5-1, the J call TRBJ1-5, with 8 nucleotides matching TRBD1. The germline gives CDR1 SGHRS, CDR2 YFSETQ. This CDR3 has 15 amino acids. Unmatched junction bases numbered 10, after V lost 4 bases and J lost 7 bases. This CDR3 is CASSPGTGQIQPQHF. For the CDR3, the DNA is TGCGCCAGCAGCCCGGGGACAGGCCAAATCCAGCCCCAGCATTTT.

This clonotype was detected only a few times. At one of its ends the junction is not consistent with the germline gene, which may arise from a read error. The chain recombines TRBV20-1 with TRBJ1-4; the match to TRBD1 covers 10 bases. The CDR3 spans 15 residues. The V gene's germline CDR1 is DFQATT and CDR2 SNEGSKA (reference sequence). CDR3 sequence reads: CSASLRGQGNGKLFF. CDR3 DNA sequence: TGCAGTGCTAGTCTAAGGGGACAGGGGAATGGAAAACTGTTTTTT.

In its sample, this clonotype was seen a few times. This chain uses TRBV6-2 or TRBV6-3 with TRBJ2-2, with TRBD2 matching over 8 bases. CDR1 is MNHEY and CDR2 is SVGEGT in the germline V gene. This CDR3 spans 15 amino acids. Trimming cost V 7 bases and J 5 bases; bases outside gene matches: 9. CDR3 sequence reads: CASIPGGTLTGELFF. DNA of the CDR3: TGTGCCAGCATCCCGGGGGGGACGCTTACCGGGGAGCTGTTTTTT.

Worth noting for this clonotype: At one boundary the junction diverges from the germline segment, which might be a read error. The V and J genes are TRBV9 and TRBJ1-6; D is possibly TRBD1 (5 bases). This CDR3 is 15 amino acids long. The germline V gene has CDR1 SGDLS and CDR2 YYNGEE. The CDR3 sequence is CTSSLAGAFNSPLHF. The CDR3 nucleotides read TGTACCAGCAGCTTAGCCGGGGCCTTCAATTCACCCCTCCACTTT.

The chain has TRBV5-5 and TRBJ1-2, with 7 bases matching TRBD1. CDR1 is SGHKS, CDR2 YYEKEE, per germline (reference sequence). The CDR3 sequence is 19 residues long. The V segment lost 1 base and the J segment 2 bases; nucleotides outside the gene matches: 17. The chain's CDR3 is CASSLTGVPEALRNYGYTF. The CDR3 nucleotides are TGTGCCAGCAGCTTGACAGGGGTCCCGGAGGCACTACGAAACTATGGCTACACCTTC.

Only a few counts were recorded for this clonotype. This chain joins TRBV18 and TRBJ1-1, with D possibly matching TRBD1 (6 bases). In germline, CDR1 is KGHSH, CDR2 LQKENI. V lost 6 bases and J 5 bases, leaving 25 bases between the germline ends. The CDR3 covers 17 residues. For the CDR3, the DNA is TGTGCCAGCTCCACGACCCCTCCTCCACAGGGTCGAACTGAAGCTTTCTTT. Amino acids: CASSTTPPPQGRTEAFF.

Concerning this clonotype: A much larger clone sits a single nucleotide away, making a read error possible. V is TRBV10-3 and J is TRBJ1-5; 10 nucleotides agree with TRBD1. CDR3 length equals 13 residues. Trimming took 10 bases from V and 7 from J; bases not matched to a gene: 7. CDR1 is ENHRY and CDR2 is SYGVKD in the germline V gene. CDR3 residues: CATTTGGGQPQHF. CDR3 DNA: TGTGCCACGACGACAGGGGGCGGACAGCCCCAGCATTTT.

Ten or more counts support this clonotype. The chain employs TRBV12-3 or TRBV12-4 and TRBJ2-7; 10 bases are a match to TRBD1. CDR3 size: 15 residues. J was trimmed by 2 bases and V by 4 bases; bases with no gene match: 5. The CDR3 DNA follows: TGTGCCAGCAGTTCGGGACAGGGGCGAGCCTACGAGCAGTACTTC. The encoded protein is CASSSGQGRAYEQYF.

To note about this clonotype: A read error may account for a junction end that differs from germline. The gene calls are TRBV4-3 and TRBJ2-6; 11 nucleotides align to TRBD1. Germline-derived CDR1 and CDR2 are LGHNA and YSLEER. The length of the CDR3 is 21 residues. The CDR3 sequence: CASSQGGGQGGLGSGANVPTF. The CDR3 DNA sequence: TGCGCCAGCAGCCAAGGAGGGGGACAGGGGGGGTTAGGCTCTGGGGCCAACGTCCCGACTTTC.

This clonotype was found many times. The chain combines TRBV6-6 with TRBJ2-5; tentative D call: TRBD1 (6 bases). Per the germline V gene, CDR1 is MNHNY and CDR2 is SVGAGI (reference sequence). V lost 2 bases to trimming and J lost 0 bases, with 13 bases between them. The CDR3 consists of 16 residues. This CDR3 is CASSYGLQGYQETQYF. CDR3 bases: TGTGCCAGCAGTTACGGTCTACAGGGATACCAAGAGACCCAGTACTTC.

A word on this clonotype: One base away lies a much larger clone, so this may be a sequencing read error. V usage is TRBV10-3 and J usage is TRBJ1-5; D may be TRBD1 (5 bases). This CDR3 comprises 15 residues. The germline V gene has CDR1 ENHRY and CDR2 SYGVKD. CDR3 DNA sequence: TGTGCCGTCAGCCGGGAACAGGACTCCAATCAGCCCCAGCATTTT. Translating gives CAVSREQDSNQPQHF.